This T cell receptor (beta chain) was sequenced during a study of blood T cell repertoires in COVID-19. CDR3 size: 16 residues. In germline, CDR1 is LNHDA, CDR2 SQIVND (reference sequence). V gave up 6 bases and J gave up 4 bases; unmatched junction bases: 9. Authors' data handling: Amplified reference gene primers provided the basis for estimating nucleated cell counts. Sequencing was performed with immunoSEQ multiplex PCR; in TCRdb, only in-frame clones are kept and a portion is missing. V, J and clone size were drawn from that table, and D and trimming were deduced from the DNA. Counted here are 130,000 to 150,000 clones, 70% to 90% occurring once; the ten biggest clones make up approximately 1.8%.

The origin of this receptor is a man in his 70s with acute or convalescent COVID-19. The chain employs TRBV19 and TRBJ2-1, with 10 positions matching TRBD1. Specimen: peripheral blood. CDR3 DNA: TGTGCCAGTAGCACCCGGGACAGGGGCTTATACAATGAGCAGTTCTTC. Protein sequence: CASSTRDRGLYNEQFF.